This record covers a single TCR beta chain. Its cognate antigen is unknown. This entry comes from a study of OX40 agonist ivuxolimab in advanced cancers. Whole-study context: Dose-escalation patients were diagnosed with hepatocellular carcinoma, melanoma, renal cell cancer or head and neck cancer. Whole-study results and caveats: By week 6 at 0.1 to 3.0 mg/kg, blood CD4+ and CD8+ T cells had expanded clonally.

This CDR3 region has 18 residues. The germline V gene has CDR1 SGHTA and CDR2 FQGTGA. Germline trimming cut 2 bases from V and 4 bases from J; bases unmatched to any gene: 13. Sequenced by immunoSEQ multiplex PCR; TCRdb stores in-frame clones only, minus some. The sample records tens of thousands of clones, 80% to 90% being singletons. This TCR was recovered from an adult with an advanced solid tumor such as melanoma, head and neck, liver or kidney cancer. The rearrangement links TRBV7-3 to TRBJ2-3; 9 nucleotides agree with TRBD1. Here the sequenced sample was CD4+ or CD8+ T cells sorted from blood, taken in a trial of the OX40 agonist ivuxolimab. CDR3 sequence reads: CASSLEMPGQGTADTQYF. The CDR3 bases are TGTGCCAGCAGCTTAGAGATGCCGGGACAGGGAACCGCAGATACGCAGTATTTT.